The next 9 T cell receptor beta chains were all read from a single sample in a study of blood T cell repertoires in COVID-19. Produced via immunoSEQ multiplex PCR; TCRdb's table is partial and in-frame only. The table has about 270,000 clones, about 91% seen once. The specimen was PBMCs or T cells enriched from blood (not recorded which). Every receptor here comes from a woman aged 40 to 50 with acute COVID-19.

This chain uses TRBV2 with TRBJ2-2, with D maybe TRBD1 (6 bases). V was shortened by 6 bases and J by 1 base, with 9 bases between the two germline ends. The CDR3 is 14 amino acids. The germline V gene encodes CDR1 SNHLY and CDR2 FYNNEI. The CDR3 is CASRVGGNTGELFF. In nucleotides, the CDR3 is TGTGCCAGCAGAGTAGGGGGGAACACCGGGGAGCTGTTTTTT.

This clone was recorded only once. The chain joins TRBV12-3 or TRBV12-4 to TRBJ1-4; D ambiguous. This CDR3 has 13 residues. With 7 bases removed from V and 8 bases from J, the gap between germline ends came to 14 bases. The CDR3 protein is CASTPLLEEKLFF. The CDR3 bases are TGTGCCAGCACCCCCCTGTTAGAAGAAAAACTGTTTTTT.

J is TRBJ1-5 and V is TRBV10-2; D ambiguous. Germline values: CDR1 WSHSY, CDR2 SAAADI. V was shortened by 5 bases and J by 6 bases, with 20 bases between the two germline ends. The CDR3 runs to 16 residues. The CDR3 protein is CASSIGRGEGTQPQHF. The CDR3 DNA sequence: TGCGCCAGCAGTATTGGGCGGGGTGAAGGAACTCAGCCCCAGCATTTT.

A note on this clone: Different DNA sequences within this sample yield the same CDR3. The V and J genes are TRBV20-1 and TRBJ2-5; D remains unclear. From germline, CDR1 is DFQATT and CDR2 SNEGSKA (reference sequence). V shed 3 bases and J shed 1 base, with 9 bases lying between them. The CDR3 has 13 residues. CDR3 protein: CSASGRGQETQYF. In nucleotides, the CDR3 is TGCAGTGCTAGTGGAAGAGGCCAAGAGACCCAGTACTTC.

The gene calls are TRBV27 and TRBJ1-2, with 10 bases fitting TRBD1. The germline V gene has CDR1 MNHEY and CDR2 SMNVEV (reference sequence). This CDR3 is 14 amino acids long. The trim removed 4 bases at V and 7 bases at J, leaving 6 bases unmatched. As DNA, the CDR3 is TGTGCCAGCAGTTCGGGACAGGGGTCGATTGGCTACACCTTC. It encodes CASSSGQGSIGYTF.

The chain's CDR3 is CASSEPGHRNTIYF. CDR3 DNA sequence: TGCGCCAGCAGTGAGCCCGGACATAGAAACACCATATATTTT. This sequence joins TRBV10-2 and TRBJ1-3; TRBD1 might be the D (5 bases). The germline gives CDR1 WSHSY, CDR2 SAAADI. CDR3 size: 14 residues. Deletions cut 2 bases from V and 5 bases from J, with 10 bases between.

The chain carries TRBV28 and TRBJ2-1; 9 bases line up with TRBD2. The ends lost 3 bases at V and 8 bases at J; junction bases unmatched: 5. The V gene's germline CDR1 is MDHEN and CDR2 SYDVKM. The CDR3 is made up of 14 amino acids. The CDR3 is CASSLFSGSDEQFF. CDR3 nucleotides: TGTGCCAGCAGTTTGTTTAGCGGGAGTGATGAGCAGTTCTTC.

This sequence joins TRBV24-1 and TRBJ2-1; 10 bases fit TRBD2. The CDR3 extends over 20 amino acids. The germline V gene encodes CDR1 KGHDR and CDR2 SFDVKD. V gave up 4 bases and J gave up 7 bases; unmatched junction bases: 21. The CDR3 region has the DNA TGTGCCACCAGTGACTCTATCCTTATCACCCCTAGGACTAGCGGAAATGAGCAGTTCTTC. Its translation is CATSDSILITPRTSGNEQFF.

This clone appeared once. The chain is built from TRBV2 and TRBJ1-2; tentative D call: TRBD1 (6 bases). There are 12 residues in the CDR3. Looked up from germline, CDR1 is SNHLY and CDR2 is FYNNEI. V lost 6 bases and J lost 2, with 7 bases in between. The DNA for the CDR3 is TGTGCCAGCAGCGGACAGAACTATGGCTACACCTTC. This codes for CASSGQNYGYTF.